This entry lists 27 T cell receptor beta chains sequenced from one sample in a study of T cells in Graves' hyperthyroidism and ophthalmopathy. It was RNA transcripts that yielded the amplified TCR beta CDR3 regions. A first-round RT-PCR of the TCR CDR3 used the HTBI primer set. A single record per CDR3 protein comes from TCRdb applying MiXCR to the multiplex PCR reads. The sample yields over 45,000 distinct CDR3 sequences, about 49% seen once. The specimen sequenced was blood. The origin of the receptors is a woman between 25 and 40 years old with Graves' ophthalmopathy.

This chain connects TRBV7-9 to TRBJ1-6; the D gene is possibly TRBD1 (6 bases). From germline, CDR1 is SEHNR and CDR2 FQNEAQ (reference sequence). The CDR3 loop spans 15 amino acids. V lost 6 bases, J lost 7 bases, and 16 bases lay in between. The CDR3 region is CASSKGGLSNSPLHF. In DNA, the CDR3 is TGTGCCAGCAGTAAAGGGGGACTGTCCAATTCACCCCTCCACTTT.

At least ten counts were recorded for this clonotype. The chain joins TRBV7-2 to TRBJ2-5; 9 bases fit TRBD2. CDR3 length equals 18 residues. Germline assignment: CDR1 SGHTA and CDR2 FQGNSA. Unmatched junction bases numbered 13, after V lost 1 base and J lost 4 bases. CDR3 DNA: TGTGCCAGCAGCTTAGTGACTAGCGGAAGCGAGAGGGGAGAGACCCAGTACTTC. Its protein is CASSLVTSGSERGETQYF.

This clonotype was seen many times. CDR3 protein: CASSPTPGTGSETQYF. CDR3 in DNA: TGTGCCAGCAGCCCCACTCCGGGGACAGGGTCCGAGACCCAGTACTTC. The chain recombines TRBV6-6 with TRBJ2-5, with TRBD1 matching over 9 bases. The junction had 13 bases not matched to a gene; V was cut back by 6 bases and J by 5 bases. The CDR3 runs to 16 residues. CDR1 MNHNY and CDR2 SVGAGI come from the germline V gene (reference sequence).

For this clonotype: This may stem from a read error, because a much larger clone lies one nucleotide away. This sequence joins TRBV6-1 and TRBJ2-5; TRBD1 agrees at 7 bases. There are 15 residues in the CDR3. Germline V gene sequence: CDR1 MNHNS, CDR2 SASEGT. The CDR3 DNA sequence: TGTGCCAGCAGTACAGGGGCCCTTGACCAAGAGACCCAGCACTTC. Its translation is CASSTGALDQETQHF.

V gene TRBV29-1 combines with J gene TRBJ2-6, with D possibly matching TRBD1 (5 bases). The CDR3 is 14 amino acids. Trimming left V 7 bases short and J 0 bases short, with 10 bases between. Germline V lookup: CDR1 SQVTM, CDR2 ANQGSEA. The CDR3 loop is CSDTTGSGANVLTF. CDR3 nucleotide sequence: TGCAGCGACACTACAGGCTCTGGGGCCAACGTCCTGACTTTC.

At least ten counts were recorded for this clonotype. CDR3 DNA: TGTGCCAGCAGCCAACTGGCTAGCGGGTCAGATACGCAGTATTTT. Protein: CASSQLASGSDTQYF. The rearrangement links TRBV14 to TRBJ2-3; the match to TRBD2 covers 8 bases. V trimming: 2 bases; J trimming: 4 bases; junction bases outside the gene matches: 5. This CDR3 has 15 residues. The V gene's germline CDR1 is SGHDN and CDR2 FVKESK.

At least ten counts were recorded for this clonotype. This chain connects TRBV5-1 to TRBJ1-1; D is unclear. This CDR3 has 13 amino acids. Germline V gene sequence: CDR1 SGHRS, CDR2 YFSETQ. V was cut by 3 bases and J by 6 bases, with 12 bases left in between. The CDR3: CASSSGVFPEAFF. The CDR3 DNA follows: TGCGCCAGCAGCTCCGGGGTTTTTCCTGAAGCTTTCTTT.

This clonotype was detected many times. The chain carries TRBV11-2 and TRBJ2-2, with D possibly TRBD1 on 6 matching bases. Trimming stripped 6 bases from V and 2 bases from J, with 13 bases between. This CDR3 region has 15 residues. Germline V gene data show CDR1 as SGHAT and CDR2 as FQNNGV. CDR3 DNA: TGTGCCAGCAGTTCAGGCAGGGGCAACACCGGGGAGCTGTTTTTT. It translates to CASSSGRGNTGELFF.

Concerning this clonotype itself: The CDR3 carries no conserved terminal phenylalanine or tryptophan, so it likely arises from a read error. No DNA is shown, since the ends of the CDR3 on it are uncertain; the CDR3 is the one TCRdb lists. This rearrangement joins TRBV9 to TRBJ2-1. The CDR3 spans 8 residues, counting both ends. The germline V gene encodes CDR1 SGDLS and CDR2 YYNGEE. The CDR3 sequence is CASSVGSS.

The table lists this clonotype with many counts. The chain employs TRBV12-3 or TRBV12-4 and TRBJ2-7; perhaps TRBD1 as D (5 bases). With 5 bases removed from V and 3 bases from J, the gap between germline ends came to 26 bases. There are 18 residues in the CDR3. In DNA, the CDR3 is TGTGCCAGCAGTCTCGAGAACGTACTTAGAGTACAGGTCTACGAGCAGTACTTC. Translating gives CASSLENVLRVQVYEQYF.

This rearrangement joins TRBV2 to TRBJ2-5; perhaps TRBD1 as D (5 bases). The V gene's germline CDR1 is SNHLY and CDR2 FYNNEI. V was shortened by 11 bases and J by 7 bases, with 23 bases between the two germline ends. This CDR3 is built from 14 residues. This CDR3 is CACIEGRARGTQYF. CDR3 nucleotides: TGTGCCTGCATTGAAGGCAGGGCTCGAGGGACCCAGTACTTC.

The V and J genes are TRBV7-9 and TRBJ2-7, with a tentative D call TRBD2 (5 bases). From germline, CDR1 is SEHNR and CDR2 FQNEAQ (reference sequence). This CDR3 is built from 16 residues. Trimming shortened V by 5 bases and J by 6 bases, and 23 bases separated the two germline ends. CDR3 in DNA: TGTGCCAGCAGCGTCGAGGGTCTTAATTGTGAGAGCGAGCAGTACTTC. Protein: CASSVEGLNCESEQYF. The full variable domain, its missing parts supplied by reference TRBV7-9 and TRBJ2-7, is DTGVSQNPRHKITKRGQNVTFRCDPISEHNRLYWYRQTLGQGPEFLTYFQNEAQLEKSRLLSDRFSAERPKGSFSTLEIQRTEQGDSAMYLCASSVEGLNCESEQYFGPGTRLTVT.

This clonotype was detected only once. Because it lacks the conserved phenylalanine or tryptophan at the end, this CDR3 is likely a read error. The chain links TRBV5-6 to TRBJ2-3, with D perhaps TRBD1 (5 bases). The CDR3 spans 14 residues. CDR1 is SGHDT and CDR2 is YYEEEE in the germline V gene. CDR3 sequence (DNA): TGTGCCAGCAGCACCAGACAGAGCACAGAGACGCAGTATTGT. Its translation is CASSTRQSTETQYC.

This clonotype has at least ten counts. This sequence joins TRBV6-1 and TRBJ1-6; D possibly corresponds to TRBD1 (5 bases). Germline loops: CDR1 MNHNS, CDR2 SASEGT. The CDR3 sequence is 17 residues long. V dropped 1 base and J dropped 8 bases, with 18 bases sitting between them. This chain's CDR3 is CASSEEELWGSDSPLHF. The CDR3 bases are TGTGCCAGCAGTGAAGAGGAACTCTGGGGGAGTGATTCACCCCTCCACTTT.

Many counts were recorded for this clonotype. V usage is TRBV20-1 and J usage is TRBJ2-7; D possibly matches TRBD1 or TRBD2 (5 bases each). V gave up 3 bases and J gave up 8 bases, with 14 bases separating them. The germline V gene encodes CDR1 DFQATT and CDR2 SNEGSKA (reference sequence). This CDR3 has 12 amino acids. CDR3 bases: TGCAGTGCTAGGGGACCCCCGAAACAGCAGTACTTC. Its protein is CSARGPPKQQYF.

The chain combines TRBV10-2 with TRBJ2-7, with D possibly matching TRBD1 (6 bases). V was trimmed by 7 bases and J by 4 bases, leaving 26 bases between them. Per the germline V gene, CDR1 is WSHSY and CDR2 is SAAADI. The CDR3 contains 17 residues. The DNA of the CDR3 is TGCGCCAGCACCGAAGGCGTTGGAGTTGGGGGCGTTTACGAGCAGTACTTC. Protein sequence: CASTEGVGVGGVYEQYF.

The V and J genes are TRBV7-6 and TRBJ1-5; tentative D call: TRBD1 (5 bases). Per germline, CDR1 SGHVS and CDR2 FNYEAQ. This CDR3 region has 16 residues. DNA for the CDR3: TGTGCTAGAAAGTCTATCCGGGACGGGATATATCAGCCCCAGCATTTT. This translates into CARKSIRDGIYQPQHF.

In this sample, this clonotype turned up many times. The rearrangement uses TRBV6-1 and TRBJ1-2, with 10 bases matching TRBD1. Per the germline V gene, CDR1 is MNHNS and CDR2 is SASEGT. V lost 8 bases and J lost 5; bases outside the gene matches: 5. The CDR3 spans 13 residues. CDR3 coding DNA: TGTGCCAGCCCTGGGGACAGGGGATATGGCTACACCTTC. Its protein product is CASPGDRGYGYTF.

The chain joins TRBV7-3 to TRBJ2-7; 10 positions agree with TRBD2. CDR3 length: 19 residues. Losses at the gene ends were 8 bases for V and 5 bases for J; bases not matched to a gene: 24. From germline, CDR1 is SGHTA and CDR2 FQGTGA. In DNA form, the CDR3 reads TGTGCCAGCTCACCACCTGGGCTAGCGGGAGTGTTAACCGCCAACGAGCAGTACTTC. Its protein product is CASSPPGLAGVLTANEQYF.

This chain uses TRBV5-6 with TRBJ1-1, with D tentatively TRBD1 (6 bases). The CDR3 runs 18 residues. V lost 4 bases to trimming and J lost 2 bases, with 24 bases between them. The germline V gene has CDR1 SGHDT and CDR2 YYEEEE. CDR3 bases: TGTGCCAGCAGCCCCCCTAAGGGGGAAAGCTTGGGAAACACTGAAGCTTTCTTT. It codes for CASSPPKGESLGNTEAFF.

About this clonotype itself: Sequence at one end of the junction differs from germline and may be a read error. The chain combines TRBV20-1 with TRBJ2-2, with 9 bases fitting TRBD1. Germline V lookup: CDR1 DFQATT, CDR2 SNEGSKA (reference sequence). There are 14 residues in the CDR3. The CDR3 sequence: CSAPTGGDTGGLFF. For the CDR3, the DNA is TGCAGTGCACCGACAGGGGGGGACACCGGGGGGCTGTTTTTT.

This clonotype appeared many times. Here the CDR3 reads CASSPRDSSYEQYF. The CDR3 nucleotides read TGTGCCAGCAGCCCTCGGGACAGCTCCTACGAGCAGTACTTC. The V call is TRBV3-1, the J call TRBJ2-7; 7 bases match TRBD1. CDR3 length: 14 amino acids. J was trimmed by 0 bases and V by 4 bases; bases with no gene match: 3. Germline V lookup: CDR1 LGHDT, CDR2 YNNKEL (reference sequence).

This clonotype was found many times. V is TRBV5-5 and J is TRBJ2-2; TRBD2 might be the D (6 bases). Trimming pared 4 bases from V and 1 base from J, leaving 20 bases between. This CDR3 has 18 amino acids. The germline CDR1 and CDR2 sequences are SGHKS and YYEKEE (reference sequence). The CDR3 nucleotides read TGTGCCAGCAGCCCGCGTCAGCAGGGAGGTGGGAACACCGGGGAGCTGTTTTTT. This codes for CASSPRQQGGGNTGELFF.

The V call is TRBV12-3 or TRBV12-4, the J call TRBJ2-3; D uncertain. This CDR3 has 12 amino acids. V lost 8 bases and J lost 4, with 10 bases in between. CDR3 DNA: TGTGCCAGCGCCCCTTCCCCAGATACGCAGTATTTT. It specifies CASAPSPDTQYF.

This clonotype was seen a single time. The conserved phenylalanine or tryptophan normally closing the CDR3 is absent here, so this likely arose from a read error. J is TRBJ2-3 and V is TRBV20-1; TRBD2 matches 10 bases. Losses at the gene ends were 6 bases for V and 2 bases for J; bases not matched to a gene: 11. CDR1 is DFQATT and CDR2 is SNEGSKA in the germline V gene (reference sequence). The length of the CDR3 is 16 residues. The CDR3 coding sequence is TGCAGTGCAAGCCCGTCCAGCGGGAGGGCCACAGATACGCAGTATATT. Protein sequence: CSASPSSGRATDTQYI.

This rearrangement joins TRBV2 to TRBJ2-7; D ambiguous. This CDR3 region has 13 residues. Germline CDR1 reads SNHLY; CDR2 reads FYNNEI. The germline V and J ends were trimmed by 8 bases and 0 bases, with 11 bases remaining between them. The CDR3 DNA sequence: TGTGCCAGCTTGCAGGACGGCTCCTACGAGCAGTACTTC. This encodes CASLQDGSYEQYF.

V gene TRBV3-1 combines with J gene TRBJ2-6, with D uncertain. This CDR3 region has 15 residues. The V gene's germline CDR1 is LGHDT and CDR2 YNNKEL (reference sequence). Trimming left V 0 bases short and J 4 bases short, with 7 bases between. The CDR3 loop reads CASSQDYTGANVLTF. DNA for the CDR3: TGTGCCAGCAGCCAAGATTATACCGGGGCCAACGTCCTGACTTTC.